Following are 5 T cell receptor beta chains from one sample sequenced in a study of human T cells and chemical hapten exposure. TCRdb reprocessed the RACE reads with MiXCR, giving one entry per CDR3 protein. Among just over 80,000 distinct CDR3 sequences listed, roughly 10% were seen once. Sample time point: patch test 1, 2 weeks after DPC sensitization. The treatment here: therapeutic diphenylcyclopropenone sensitization with weekly scalp DPC. Sequencing was performed on whole blood, taken in connection with sensitization to the hapten diphenylcyclopropenone (DPC). The source is a woman in her forties or fifties with alopecia areata. Some clones in this sample may be carry-over from other donors' samples.

This clonotype was recorded many times. The chain links TRBV6-5 to TRBJ1-1, with D perhaps matching TRBD1 (5 bases). The V and J ends lost 2 bases and 3 bases respectively, with 7 bases between them. CDR3 length equals 13 residues. Germline CDR1 is MNHEY and CDR2 is SVGAGI. The CDR3 nucleotides are TGTGCCAGCAGTTACGGCAGGGACACTGAAGCTTTCTTT. Amino acids: CASSYGRDTEAFF.

This clonotype was seen a handful of times. The chain carries TRBV20-1 and TRBJ2-1; 10 nucleotides line up with TRBD2. J lost 3 bases, V lost 1 base, and 12 bases had no gene match. CDR3 length: 18 amino acids. Germline V CDR1 and CDR2: DFQATT, SNEGSKA (reference sequence). This chain's CDR3 is CSARADSTGLADYNEQFF. CDR3 coding DNA: TGCAGTGCTAGAGCCGATTCCACAGGACTAGCGGACTACAATGAGCAGTTCTTC.

This chain joins TRBV5-1 and TRBJ1-1; TRBD1 aligns across 7 bases. The germline V gene has CDR1 SGHRS and CDR2 YFSETQ. This CDR3 is 15 amino acids long. V was pared by 2 bases and J by 4 bases, with 8 bases of the junction left unmatched. CDR3 sequence (DNA): TGCGCCAGCAGCTTTGGGAGGGGGCAGGGCACTGAAGCTTTCTTT. It specifies CASSFGRGQGTEAFF.

This clonotype showed up many times. The chain is built from TRBV2 and TRBJ1-4; TRBD1 might be the D (6 bases). V lost 6 bases, J lost 6 bases, and 26 bases lay in between. Germline CDR1 is SNHLY and CDR2 is FYNNEI. CDR3 length equals 18 residues. The chain's CDR3 is CASSSTQHDRSEHEKLFF. The CDR3 DNA reads TGTGCCAGCAGCTCAACCCAACACGACAGGAGTGAACATGAAAAACTGTTTTTT.

This clonotype was seen at least ten times. V is TRBV2 and J is TRBJ2-1, with D unresolved. Germline CDR1 SNHLY, CDR2 FYNNEI. Deletions cut 3 bases from V and 7 bases from J, with 7 bases between. The CDR3 is made up of 12 amino acids. The CDR3 DNA is TGTGCCAGCAGTGAGGACCTAAATGAGCAGTTCTTC. Its protein is CASSEDLNEQFF.